This T cell receptor beta chain was sequenced for a study of T cell responses to AZD1222 COVID-19 vaccine. Between the trimmed V and J ends, which lost 1 base and 3 bases, there was a span of 10 bases. This CDR3 has 15 residues. From germline, CDR1 is SGHAT and CDR2 FQDESV (reference sequence). The assay was immunoSEQ multiplex PCR, and TCRdb's table has in-frame clones only and misses some. The table includes about 170,000 clones, roughly nine tenths detected once. The clonotype comes from an adult in good health. Source: peripheral blood, taken on day 0 of AZD1222 vaccination. This rearrangement joins TRBV11-1 to TRBJ2-1, with D possibly being TRBD2 (6 bases). Written as DNA, the CDR3 is TGTGCCAGCAGCTTAGACCGGGGGTTCTACAATGAGCAGTTCTTC. Translation gives CASSLDRGFYNEQFF.